The 13 T cell receptor beta chains below all came from one sample that was sequenced in a study of CD8 T cells in ankylosing spondylitis. TCRdb called the 5' RACE reads again in MiXCR, with one record for every CDR3 protein. This sample has fewer than 180,000 distinct CDR3 sequences; under 45% occur once, and the top ten carry around 15%. The specimen was synovial fluid, either unsorted or a sorted T cell fraction (not recorded which). Receptors originate from a male donor with ankylosing spondylitis.

This rearrangement joins TRBV27 to TRBJ1-6, with D perhaps matching TRBD1 (5 bases). Germline CDR1 reads MNHEY; CDR2 reads SMNVEV (reference sequence). The V end lost 1 base, the J end lost 9 bases, and 10 bases lay between the germline ends. The CDR3 contains 14 residues. The CDR3 coding sequence is TGTGCCAGCAGTTTATGGGGGGGAAGTTCACCCCTCCACTTT. Its protein is CASSLWGGSSPLHF.

The chain carries TRBV5-1 and TRBJ2-1; the match to TRBD2 covers 12 bases. V lost 1 base to trimming and J lost 3 bases; unmatched junction nucleotides: 5. Looked up from germline, CDR1 is SGHRS and CDR2 is YFSETQ. This CDR3 contains 17 residues. CDR3 sequence (DNA): TGCGCCAGCAGCTTGCTAGCGGGGGGGACCTTCTACAATGAGCAGTTCTTC. It specifies CASSLLAGGTFYNEQFF. Complete variable domain (other parts from reference TRBV5-1 and TRBJ2-1): KAGVTQTPRYLIKTRGQQVTLSCSPISGHRSVSWYQQTPGQGLQFLFEYFSETQRNKGNFPGRFSGRQFSNSRSEMNVSTLELGDSALYLCASSLLAGGTFYNEQFFGPGTRLTVL.

The chain has TRBV25-1 and TRBJ2-5; TRBD1 matches 8 bases. Germline assignment: CDR1 MGHDK and CDR2 SYGVNS. J was trimmed by 4 bases and V by 1 base; bases with no gene match: 8. This CDR3 region has 16 residues. The CDR3 loop reads CASSESRGHVRETQYF. The CDR3, as DNA: TGTGCCAGCAGTGAATCCAGGGGGCACGTGCGAGAGACCCAGTACTTC.

This clonotype was counted between two and nine times. The gene calls are TRBV3-1 and TRBJ2-1; D gene uncertain. Between the trimmed V and J ends, which lost 1 base and 0 bases, there was a span of 7 bases. The CDR3 contains 15 residues. Looked up from germline, CDR1 is LGHDT and CDR2 is YNNKEL (reference sequence). The CDR3 loop is CASSQGDSSYNEQFF. The CDR3 nucleotides read TGTGCCAGCAGCCAAGGGGATAGCTCCTACAATGAGCAGTTCTTC.

The chain joins TRBV28 to TRBJ2-7; 7 bases are shared with TRBD1. Germline loops: CDR1 MDHEN, CDR2 SYDVKM. CDR3 length: 13 amino acids. The trim removed 6 bases at V and 6 bases at J, leaving 8 bases unmatched. The DNA for the CDR3 is TGTGCCAGCAGACCCCGGGACAGAGTCGAGCAGTACTTC. It translates to CASRPRDRVEQYF.

This clonotype has a count of ten or more. The V and J genes are TRBV7-6 and TRBJ2-1, with TRBD2 matching 10 bases. Germline trimming cut 8 bases from V and 8 bases from J; bases unmatched to any gene: 12. There are 15 residues in the CDR3. Per germline, CDR1 SGHVS and CDR2 FNYEAQ. In DNA form, the CDR3 reads TGTGCCAGCTCTCCAGCGGGAGGGCCGGGGGATGAGCAGTTCTTC. Amino acids: CASSPAGGPGDEQFF.

V usage is TRBV7-9 and J usage is TRBJ2-3, with 7 bases matching TRBD1. Germline trimming cut 7 bases from V and 6 bases from J; bases unmatched to any gene: 7. Germline V gene lookup returns CDR1 SEHNR and CDR2 FQNEAQ (reference sequence). This CDR3 comprises 13 residues. CDR3: CASILGGADTQYF. CDR3 coding DNA: TGTGCCAGCATCCTAGGGGGCGCGGATACGCAGTATTTT.

In the case of this clonotype: Because the CDR3 is missing its conserved closing phenylalanine or tryptophan, this is likely a read error. It is unclear where the CDR3 begins or ends on the DNA, so no DNA is shown, and the CDR3 is as TCRdb lists it. The rearrangement joins TRBV2 to TRBJ2-1; the table's D call, TRBD2, was not checked against the DNA. Including both end residues, the CDR3 is 11 amino acids long. CDR1 is SNHLY and CDR2 is FYNNEI in the germline V gene. CDR3 sequence reads: CASSGAPRGKV.

The chain joins TRBV7-6 to TRBJ2-7; the D gene is possibly TRBD1 (6 bases). Germline CDR1 reads SGHVS; CDR2 reads FNYEAQ. V dropped 4 bases and J dropped 0 bases, with 10 bases sitting between them. The CDR3 has 14 residues. The CDR3 DNA reads TGTGCCAGCAGCTCTACAGGGAGCTCCTACGAGCAGTACTTC. Translating gives CASSSTGSSYEQYF.

This clonotype was counted a few times. V and J are TRBV29-1 and TRBJ2-2; 7 positions match TRBD1. Germline trimming cut 7 bases from V and 0 bases from J; bases unmatched to any gene: 5. Per the germline V gene, CDR1 is SQVTM and CDR2 is ANQGSEA. This CDR3 is built from 14 residues. CDR3 sequence (DNA): TGCAGCGCCGGTGGGACAGCGAACACCGGGGAGCTGTTTTTT. This translates into CSAGGTANTGELFF.

CDR3 residues: CASSDSSESSYNEQFF. The CDR3 nucleotides are TGTGCCAGCAGTGACTCATCAGAGAGCTCCTACAATGAGCAGTTCTTC. This chain uses TRBV6-4 with TRBJ2-1; D not resolved. The length of the CDR3 is 16 residues. In germline, CDR1 is MRHNA, CDR2 SNTAGT. V was cut by 0 bases and J by 0 bases, with 9 bases left in between.

This sequence joins TRBV4-1 and TRBJ2-7; D call uncertain. The V end was cut by 5 bases, the J end by 2 bases, with 13 bases between. The CDR3 consists of 14 residues. Germline loops: CDR1 MGHRA, CDR2 YSYEKL. The CDR3 loop is CASSASCTTYEQYF. The DNA for the CDR3 is TGCGCCAGCAGCGCCTCTTGTACCACCTACGAGCAGTACTTC.

The chain carries TRBV12-3 or TRBV12-4 and TRBJ2-6; D is unresolved. The V and J ends lost 6 bases and 9 bases respectively, with 9 bases between them. The CDR3 totals 12 residues. The CDR3: CASSSGNNVLTF. In DNA form, the CDR3 reads TGTGCCAGCAGCTCTGGGAACAACGTCCTGACTTTC.